This entry lists 13 T cell receptor beta chains sequenced from one sample in a study of a mutant IDH1 vaccine in newly diagnosed glioma. The repertoire was sequenced with immunoSEQ multiplex PCR; TCRdb's copy has only in-frame clones and lacks some. The sample has 98,000 or so clones; around 90% are singletons. The time point is: baseline, week 1 (first vaccination visit). This sample's treatment: pre-vaccination baseline after standard-of-care therapy. The source was PBMCs, collected from a glioma patient treated with radiotherapy, temozolomide or both. Receptor source: a woman in her forties or fifties with glioma.

The chain combines TRBV11-2 with TRBJ2-5; D assignment may be TRBD1 or TRBD2 (6 bases each). The V and J ends lost 4 bases and 5 bases respectively, with 20 bases between them. The V gene's germline CDR1 is SGHAT and CDR2 FQNNGV. CDR3 size: 16 residues. CDR3 DNA sequence: TGTGCCAGCAGCTATACTCCGGGACGAGGGGGGGAGACCCAGTACTTC. The encoded protein is CASSYTPGRGGETQYF. Full variable domain (missing parts from reference TRBV11-2 and TRBJ2-5): EAGVAQSPRYKIIEKRQSVAFWCNPISGHATLYWYQQILGQGPKLLIQFQNNGVVDDSQLPKDRFSAERLKGVDSTLKIQPAKLEDSAVYLCASSYTPGRGGETQYFGPGTRLLVL.

This sequence joins TRBV5-4 and TRBJ2-7; 11 bases map to TRBD2. V lost 4 bases to trimming and J lost 6 bases; unmatched junction nucleotides: 6. The CDR3 is 14 residues long. CDR1 is SGHNT, CDR2 YYREEE, per germline (reference sequence). CDR3 in DNA: TGTGCCAGCAGCACCGGACTAGCGGGCAGCGAGCAGTACTTC. Its translation is CASSTGLAGSEQYF.

The chain recombines TRBV11-2 with TRBJ2-6; D remains ambiguous. This CDR3 is built from 17 residues. The ends were cut back, 1 base at V and 2 bases at J, with 12 bases in the middle. Germline V gene data show CDR1 as SGHAT and CDR2 as FQNNGV. CDR3 DNA sequence: TGTGCCAGCAGCTTAGCTCTCGGGCTCACTGGGGCCAACGTCCTGACTTTC. This sequence encodes CASSLALGLTGANVLTF.

The V call is TRBV28, the J call TRBJ1-2, with 8 bases matching TRBD1. The V and J ends lost 7 bases and 5 bases, in that order; junction bases with no gene match: 18. Germline-derived CDR1 and CDR2 are MDHEN and SYDVKM. This CDR3 contains 17 residues. The CDR3 region has the DNA TGTGCCAGCAAGGGGGCAGGGGGCGTTAAAGGGCCTTATGGCTACACCTTC. Translating it yields CASKGAGGVKGPYGYTF.

This clone was observed once. This sequence joins TRBV6-5 and TRBJ1-1; 7 bases are a match to TRBD1. The germline gives CDR1 MNHEY, CDR2 SVGAGI. The CDR3 sequence is 15 residues long. Trimming at V came to 4 bases and at J to 7 bases, leaving 12 bases not matched to a gene. The CDR3 loop reads CASSSGQVEGNEAFF. CDR3 sequence (DNA): TGTGCCAGCAGTTCAGGACAGGTCGAAGGAAATGAAGCTTTCTTT.

This chain connects TRBV28 to TRBJ2-7; either TRBD1 or TRBD2 may supply D (5 bases each). This CDR3 is 15 amino acids long. Germline lookup yields CDR1 MDHEN and CDR2 SYDVKM. Trimming removed 6 bases from V and 1 base from J, with 16 bases in between. CDR3 residues: CASRSPGSGSYEQYF. The CDR3, as DNA: TGTGCCAGCAGGTCGCCGGGATCAGGGTCCTACGAGCAGTACTTC.

J is TRBJ1-1 and V is TRBV5-1; D is possibly TRBD1 (5 bases). The CDR3 covers 15 residues. Trimming left V 0 bases short and J 3 bases short, with 12 bases between. Per germline, CDR1 SGHRS and CDR2 YFSETQ. The CDR3: CASSLVAGLDTEAFF. The CDR3 region has the DNA TGCGCCAGCAGCTTGGTGGCAGGGCTAGACACTGAAGCTTTCTTT.

The J gene is TRBJ1-1, the V gene TRBV18; D ambiguous. V was trimmed by 5 bases and J by 0 bases, leaving 4 bases between them. Germline loops: CDR1 KGHSH, CDR2 LQKENI. The CDR3 runs to 12 residues. The CDR3 DNA reads as TGTGCCAGCTCAAGGGTGAACACTGAAGCTTTCTTT. Protein product: CASSRVNTEAFF.

The rearrangement links TRBV7-9 to TRBJ2-2; D possibly corresponds to TRBD2 (5 bases). V dropped 1 base and J dropped 0 bases, with 9 bases sitting between them. CDR3 length: 16 amino acids. Germline V lookup: CDR1 SEHNR, CDR2 FQNEAQ (reference sequence). The CDR3, as DNA: TGTGCCAGCAGCTTAGACGGGGTCGCGAACACCGGGGAGCTGTTTTTT. Residues: CASSLDGVANTGELFF.

This rearrangement joins TRBV10-3 to TRBJ2-2, with D possibly matching TRBD2 (5 bases). Deletions cut 6 bases from V and 1 base from J, with 21 bases between. CDR3 length: 18 amino acids. Germline CDR1 is ENHRY and CDR2 is SYGVKD. This chain's CDR3 is CAISGPVEGVVNTGELFF. The CDR3 nucleotides are TGTGCCATCAGCGGTCCGGTTGAGGGAGTGGTGAACACCGGGGAGCTGTTTTTT.

The V and J genes are TRBV28 and TRBJ2-7, with TRBD2 as a possible D gene (6 bases). V was pared by 3 bases and J by 3 bases, with 12 bases between. The CDR3 extends over 14 amino acids. Germline V gene lookup returns CDR1 MDHEN and CDR2 SYDVKM. The DNA of the CDR3 is TGTGCCAGCAGTTTCGCGGGGAAGGACTACGAGCAGTACTTC. Translated, it gives CASSFAGKDYEQYF.

This chain's CDR3 is CASSRLAANNEQFF. The CDR3 coding sequence is TGTGCCAGCAGCCGACTAGCGGCTAACAATGAGCAGTTCTTC. This sequence joins TRBV6-5 and TRBJ2-1, with TRBD2 identical over 9 bases. With 6 bases clipped from V and 5 bases from J, the junction kept 5 bases outside the gene matches. CDR3 length: 14 amino acids. The V gene's germline CDR1 is MNHEY and CDR2 SVGAGI.

This sequence joins TRBV4-2 and TRBJ1-5; D is unclear. Trimming took off 4 bases at V and 5 bases at J, with 18 bases between the two ends. CDR1 and CDR2 (germline): LGHNA, YNFKEQ. This CDR3 contains 16 residues. This chain's CDR3 is CASSPTGLGWDQPQHF. CDR3 bases: TGTGCCAGCAGCCCCACGGGTTTGGGGTGGGATCAGCCCCAGCATTTT.